These 20 T cell receptor beta chains were all obtained from the same sample, sequenced in a study of T-cell reconstitution after alpha-beta-depleted transplantation in children. Preparation of the TCRbeta library was carried out with unique molecular identifiers. TCRdb reprocessed the PCR reads with MiXCR, giving one entry per CDR3 protein. The table shows about 190,000 distinct CDR3 sequences, with more than 9.5% occurring only once. The source was PBMCs, collected before TCRalphabeta/CD19-depleted stem cell transplant. The receptors stem from a boy younger than 10 with acute myeloid leukemia, due to receive a stem cell transplant.

This clonotype was counted at least ten times. The chain joins TRBV28 to TRBJ1-2; D may be TRBD1 (6 bases). Trimming removed 8 bases at V and 6 bases at J, with 19 bases between. The CDR3 runs 14 residues. Germline CDR1 MDHEN, CDR2 SYDVKM. CDR3 loop: CASVIGTGFHGYTF. The CDR3 bases are TGTGCCAGCGTCATAGGAACAGGGTTCCATGGCTACACCTTC.

The chain carries TRBV19 and TRBJ1-4; a possible D gene is TRBD1 (5 bases). In germline, CDR1 is LNHDA, CDR2 SQIVND (reference sequence). The CDR3 length is 15 residues. V lost 2 bases and J 7 bases, leaving 14 bases between the germline ends. The DNA for the CDR3 is TGTGCCAGTAGTATATCCGGCAGGGTGGTTGAAAAACTGTTTTTT. Encoded protein: CASSISGRVVEKLFF.

The rearrangement links TRBV23-1 to TRBJ2-4; TRBD1 agrees at 8 bases. TRBV23-1 is an ORF for which the function is uncertain. The CDR3 contains 16 residues. V was pared by 6 bases and J by 0 bases, with 7 bases of the junction left unmatched. The CDR3 sequence is CASSQQGDLAKNIQYF. CDR3 nucleotides: TGCGCCAGCAGCCAACAGGGGGATTTAGCCAAAAACATTCAGTACTTC.

This clonotype was recorded at least ten times. The genes are TRBV28 and TRBJ2-7; possible D gene TRBD1, 6 bases. The CDR3 is 13 residues long. From germline, CDR1 is MDHEN and CDR2 SYDVKM. Trimming took 6 bases from V and 3 from J, leaving 12 bases between them. CDR3 nucleotide sequence: TGTGCCAGCAGACGAGGGACACTCTACGAGCAGTACTTC. Its translation: CASRRGTLYEQYF. The full variable domain, rest sourced from reference TRBV28 and TRBJ2-7, is DVKVTQSSRYLVKRTGEKVFLECVQDMDHENMFWYRQDPGLGLRLIYFSYDVKMKEKGDIPEGYSVSREKKERFSLILESASTNQTSMYLCASRRGTLYEQYFGPGTRLTVT.

The gene calls are TRBV6-5 and TRBJ1-3; D uncertain. The V gene's germline CDR1 is MNHEY and CDR2 SVGAGI. V lost 5 bases to trimming and J lost 3 bases, with 8 bases between them. This CDR3 spans 13 amino acids. The chain's CDR3 is CASSLQFGNTIYF. For the CDR3, the DNA is TGTGCCAGCAGTCTACAGTTTGGAAACACCATATATTTT.

This clonotype has at least ten counts. This chain joins TRBV20-1 and TRBJ1-1; 7 nucleotides line up with TRBD1. CDR3 length equals 15 residues. With 4 bases clipped from V and 4 bases from J, the junction kept 12 bases outside the gene matches. The germline V gene encodes CDR1 DFQATT and CDR2 SNEGSKA (reference sequence). The CDR3 is CSANPLDRMGTEAFF. In nucleotides, the CDR3 is TGCAGTGCTAACCCGTTGGACAGGATGGGCACTGAAGCTTTCTTT.

This clonotype was seen only a few times. One junction end does not reproduce the germline sequence, and a read error may be involved. V and J are TRBV20-1 and TRBJ2-2; D is perhaps TRBD1 (6 bases). The germline gives CDR1 DFQATT, CDR2 SNEGSKA (reference sequence). The CDR3 spans 12 residues. The CDR3 region is CSARAGDGELFF. Written as DNA, the CDR3 is TGCAGTGCAAGAGCAGGGGACGGGGAGCTGTTTTTT.

This clonotype occurred many times. The J gene is TRBJ2-4, the V gene TRBV5-5; weak D call: TRBD1 (6 bases). Germline CDR1 is SGHKS and CDR2 is YYEKEE (reference sequence). The CDR3 spans 15 residues. V lost 5 bases and J lost 1, with 13 bases in between. The CDR3: CASRHDRSAKNIQYF. The CDR3 DNA sequence: TGTGCCAGCAGGCATGACAGGTCCGCCAAAAACATTCAGTACTTC.

Many counts were recorded for this clonotype. The chain uses TRBV7-2 and TRBJ1-4; the D gene is possibly TRBD1 (5 bases). Germline CDR1 and CDR2: SGHTA and FQGNSA. Trimming removed 1 base at V and 8 bases at J, with 17 bases between. This CDR3 comprises 16 residues. CDR3 DNA: TGTGCCAGCAGCTTAGTGCCCTCGGGACCACGGGAAAAACTGTTTTTT. This encodes CASSLVPSGPREKLFF.

This clonotype was picked up many times. The chain uses TRBV29-1 and TRBJ1-1, with D perhaps matching TRBD1 (5 bases). Germline loops: CDR1 SQVTM, CDR2 ANQGSEA. The CDR3 sequence is 11 residues long. CDR3 DNA: TGCACCCCCCGCGGGGCCACTGAAGCTTTCTTT. Its translation: CTPRGATEAFF.

The gene calls are TRBV4-1 and TRBJ2-1, with TRBD2 as a possible D gene (6 bases). Germline V gene lookup returns CDR1 MGHRA and CDR2 YSYEKL. The CDR3 is 17 amino acids. Deletions cut 3 bases from V and 3 bases from J, with 18 bases between. The CDR3 coding sequence is TGCGCCAGCAGCCACTCGTCCTCGCGGGGACTCTACAATGAGCAGTTCTTC. This encodes CASSHSSSRGLYNEQFF.

This clonotype was observed many times. The CDR3 sequence: CASSLNGGAGTEAFF. CDR3 DNA sequence: TGTGCCAGCAGCTTAAATGGGGGCGCGGGTACTGAAGCTTTCTTT. V gene TRBV7-3 combines with J gene TRBJ1-1; D might be TRBD1 (6 bases). Germline V CDR1 and CDR2: SGHTA, FQGTGA. V lost 1 base, J lost 5 bases, and 14 bases lay in between. The CDR3 runs 15 residues.

Ten or more counts support this clonotype. The chain employs TRBV24-1 and TRBJ2-1; 10 nucleotides agree with TRBD1. The CDR3 is 16 residues long. The V gene end was trimmed by 3 bases and the J gene end by 6 bases; junction bases not matched to a gene: 7. Germline V lookup: CDR1 KGHDR, CDR2 SFDVKD. The CDR3: CATSDPGQGGGNEQFF. The CDR3, as DNA: TGTGCCACCAGTGATCCCGGACAGGGGGGGGGCAATGAGCAGTTCTTC.

This clonotype was seen ten or more times. This chain uses TRBV27 with TRBJ2-7; TRBD1 aligns across 7 bases. Germline V gene lookup returns CDR1 MNHEY and CDR2 SMNVEV (reference sequence). V shed 5 bases and J 2 bases; nucleotides not matched to a gene: 0. CDR3 length: 12 residues. CDR3 in amino acids: CASSTGAYEQYF. Here the CDR3 DNA reads TGTGCCAGCAGTACAGGGGCCTACGAGCAGTACTTC.

This clonotype occurred many times. This sequence joins TRBV20-1 and TRBJ2-1, with 15 positions matching TRBD2. Per germline, CDR1 DFQATT and CDR2 SNEGSKA (reference sequence). V lost 5 bases and J lost 3; bases outside the gene matches: 5. The CDR3 has 16 amino acids. The CDR3 spells CSALGLAGGHYNEQFF. Here the CDR3 DNA reads TGCAGTGCTCTTGGACTAGCGGGAGGGCACTACAATGAGCAGTTCTTC.

This clonotype occurred many times. V gene TRBV20-1 combines with J gene TRBJ1-1, with TRBD1 identical over 9 bases. Germline trimming cut 4 bases from V and 1 base from J; bases unmatched to any gene: 1. CDR1 is DFQATT and CDR2 is SNEGSKA in the germline V gene (reference sequence). The CDR3 covers 13 residues. In DNA form, the CDR3 reads TGCAGTGCTATACAGGGGGCGAACACTGAAGCTTTCTTT. This gives the protein CSAIQGANTEAFF.

At least ten counts were recorded for this clonotype. CDR3 nucleotide sequence: TGCGCCAGCAGCTTGGCCGCAGTAGACGAGCAGTACGTC. Residues: CASSLAAVDEQYV. The rearrangement links TRBV5-1 to TRBJ2-7, with D unresolved. V was clipped by 0 bases and J by 5 bases, with 9 bases between them. CDR3 length equals 13 residues. Germline values: CDR1 SGHRS, CDR2 YFSETQ.

V gene TRBV7-8 combines with J gene TRBJ2-7; D call uncertain. CDR1 and CDR2 from the germline V gene are SGHVS and FQNEAQ. The CDR3 length is 17 residues. The V end lost 1 base, the J end lost 0 bases, and 16 bases lay between the germline ends. The CDR3 bases are TGTGCCAGCAGCTTAGGTTCGGTCCGGCGGAGCTCCTACGAGCAGTACTTC. Protein sequence: CASSLGSVRRSSYEQYF.

Many counts were recorded for this clonotype. The chain uses TRBV10-3 and TRBJ2-7; 9 nucleotides match TRBD2. After removal of 3 bases from V and 2 bases from J, the junction contained 5 bases not matched to a gene. Germline V gene sequence: CDR1 ENHRY, CDR2 SYGVKD. This CDR3 contains 15 residues. The CDR3 spells CAISEGSGGTYEQYV. CDR3 bases: TGTGCCATCAGTGAAGGTAGCGGGGGAACCTACGAGCAGTACGTC.

This clonotype was seen many times. J is TRBJ1-5 and V is TRBV20-1; a weak D match, TRBD1 (5 bases). CDR3 length: 15 amino acids. The germline gives CDR1 DFQATT, CDR2 SNEGSKA (reference sequence). Trimming cost V 3 bases and J 3 bases, with 15 bases left between them. The CDR3 DNA is TGCAGTGCTAGGGGGGGTCAGGGCTTCAATCAGCCCCAGCATTTT. The encoded protein is CSARGGQGFNQPQHF.